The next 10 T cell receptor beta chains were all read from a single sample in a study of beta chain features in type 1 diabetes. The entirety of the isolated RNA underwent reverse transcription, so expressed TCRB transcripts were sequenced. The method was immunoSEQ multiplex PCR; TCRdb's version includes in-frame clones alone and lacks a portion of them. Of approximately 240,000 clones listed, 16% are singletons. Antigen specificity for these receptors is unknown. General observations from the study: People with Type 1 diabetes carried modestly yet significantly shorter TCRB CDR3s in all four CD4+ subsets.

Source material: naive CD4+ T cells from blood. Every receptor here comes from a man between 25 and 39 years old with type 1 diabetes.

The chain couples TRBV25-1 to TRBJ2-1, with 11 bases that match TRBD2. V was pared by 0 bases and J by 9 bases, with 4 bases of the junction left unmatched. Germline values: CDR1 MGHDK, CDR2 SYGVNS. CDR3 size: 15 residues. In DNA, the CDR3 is TGTGCCAGCAGTGAATACTCTAGCGGGAGGAGTGAGCAGTTCTTC. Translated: CASSEYSSGRSEQFF.

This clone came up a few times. The DNA of the CDR3 is TGTGCCAGCAGTCCTCTCCGGGACAGGGTAGAGACCCAGTACTTC. Its translation is CASSPLRDRVETQYF. The genes are TRBV28 and TRBJ2-5, with 9 bases aligning to TRBD1. Trimming at V came to 5 bases and at J to 4 bases, leaving 8 bases not matched to a gene. The germline CDR1 and CDR2 sequences are MDHEN and SYDVKM. The CDR3 totals 15 residues.

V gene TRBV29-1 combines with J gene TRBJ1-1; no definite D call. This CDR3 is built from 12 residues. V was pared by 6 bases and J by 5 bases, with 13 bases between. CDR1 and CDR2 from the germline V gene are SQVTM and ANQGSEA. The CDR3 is CSVVFWGTEAFF. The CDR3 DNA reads TGCAGCGTCGTCTTCTGGGGTACTGAAGCTTTCTTT. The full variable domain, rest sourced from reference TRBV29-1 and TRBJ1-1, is SAVISQKPSRDICQRGTSLTIQCQVDSQVTMMFWYRQQPGQSLTLIATANQGSEATYESGFVIDKFPISRPNLTFSTLTVSNMSPEDSSIYLCSVVFWGTEAFFGQGTRLTVV.

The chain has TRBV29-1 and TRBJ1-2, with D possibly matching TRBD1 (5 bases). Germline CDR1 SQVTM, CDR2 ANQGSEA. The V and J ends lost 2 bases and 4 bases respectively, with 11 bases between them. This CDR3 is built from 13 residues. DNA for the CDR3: TGCAGCGTTGAAAGGGTTGGGACCTATGGCTACACCTTC. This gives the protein CSVERVGTYGYTF.

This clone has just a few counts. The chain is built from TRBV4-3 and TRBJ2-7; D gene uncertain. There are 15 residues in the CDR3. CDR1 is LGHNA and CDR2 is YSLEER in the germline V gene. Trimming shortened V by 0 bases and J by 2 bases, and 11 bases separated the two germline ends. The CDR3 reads CASSQDITATYEQYF. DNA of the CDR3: TGCGCCAGCAGCCAAGATATCACAGCCACCTACGAGCAGTACTTC.

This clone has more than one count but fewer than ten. For the CDR3, the DNA is TGTGCCACCAGCAGTGACAGGGACGTCGGGCTGAGAAACATTCAGTACTTC. As protein: CATSSDRDVGLRNIQYF. The chain links TRBV15 to TRBJ2-4; 7 positions agree with TRBD1. The CDR3 totals 17 residues. V dropped 3 bases and J dropped 6; count of bases not matched to a gene: 14. The germline CDR1 and CDR2 sequences are LNHNV and YYDKDF (reference sequence).

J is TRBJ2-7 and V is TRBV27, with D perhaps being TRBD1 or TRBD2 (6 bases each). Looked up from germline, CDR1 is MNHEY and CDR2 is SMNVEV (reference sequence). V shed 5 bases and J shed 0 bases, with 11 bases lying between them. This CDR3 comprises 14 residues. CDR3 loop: CASSQGRGSYEQYF. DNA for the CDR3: TGTGCCAGCAGTCAGGGGCGGGGCTCCTACGAGCAGTACTTC.

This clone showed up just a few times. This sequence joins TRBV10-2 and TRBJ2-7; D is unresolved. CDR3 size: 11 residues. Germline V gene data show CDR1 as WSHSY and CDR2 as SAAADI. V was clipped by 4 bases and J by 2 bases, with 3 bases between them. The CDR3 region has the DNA TGCGCCAGCAGTGCCCCCTACGAGCAGTACTTC. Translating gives CASSAPYEQYF.

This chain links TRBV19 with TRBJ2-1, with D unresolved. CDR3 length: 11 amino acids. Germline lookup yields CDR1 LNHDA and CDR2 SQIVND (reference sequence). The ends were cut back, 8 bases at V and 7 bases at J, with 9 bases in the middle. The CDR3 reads CASSIWNEQFF. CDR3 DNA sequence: TGTGCCAGTTCAATCTGGAATGAGCAGTTCTTC.

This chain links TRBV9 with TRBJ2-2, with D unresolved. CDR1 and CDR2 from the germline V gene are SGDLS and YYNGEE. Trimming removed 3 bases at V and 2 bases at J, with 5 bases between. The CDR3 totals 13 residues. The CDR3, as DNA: TGTGCCAGCAGCGAGCCAAACACCGGGGAGCTGTTTTTT. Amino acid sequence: CASSEPNTGELFF.